Listed below are T cell receptor beta chains from one sample, sequenced in a study of Graves' ophthalmopathy and Graves' hyperthyroidism. One entry per CDR3 protein results from TCRdb running MiXCR on the multiplex PCR reads. The top ten hold about 7% of the sample, which has roughly 400,000 distinct CDR3 sequences, about 16% seen once. The sample was peripheral blood. All receptors derive from a woman aged 18 to 35 with stable Graves' hyperthyroidism. The CDR3 runs from the conserved cysteine through the conserved F or W. D genes are given only for firm matches. Some rows have no size entry. The others give once, few or many, or a class for an expanded clone.

j_call	d_call	clone_size	cdr3_length	v_call	cdr3_aa	cdr3_nt
TRBJ1-1	-	many	14	TRBV7-2	CASSHQVENTEAFF	TGTGCCAGCAGCCACCAGGTTGAGAACACTGAAGCTTTCTTT
TRBJ1-1	-	many	14	TRBV29-1	CSAGHWGSNTEAFF	TGCAGCGCGGGGCATTGGGGGTCTAACACTGAAGCTTTCTTT
TRBJ2-7	TRBD1	many	15	TRBV11-2	CASSSTGGAGREQYF	TGTGCCAGCAGCTCTACAGGGGGCGCCGGGAGGGAGCAGTACTTC
TRBJ2-2	-	many	13	TRBV6-5	CASSFALRGELFF	TGTGCCAGCAGTTTCGCGTTGAGGGGGGAGCTGTTTTTT
TRBJ2-5	-	many	15	TRBV18	CASSPLQSHQETQYF	TGTGCCAGCTCACCATTGCAAAGCCACCAAGAGACCCAGTACTTC
TRBJ1-2	-	many	15	TRBV5-1	CASSLAMVSDYGYTF	TGCGCCAGCAGCTTGGCCATGGTCTCGGATTATGGCTACACCTTC
TRBJ1-1	-	few	14	TRBV18	CASSLDSNRAEAFF	TGTGCCAGCTCACTAGATTCAAACAGGGCTGAAGCTTTCTTT
TRBJ2-2	-	-	11	TRBV29-1	CSVAVGGELFF	TGCAGCGTTGCGGTAGGCGGGGAGCTGTTTTTT
TRBJ2-5	TRBD2	-	15	TRBV30	CAWRGRAGGQETQYF	TGTGCCTGGAGGGGGCGAGCGGGGGGCCAAGAGACCCAGTACTTC
TRBJ2-7	-	many	15	TRBV12-3/TRBV12-4	CASSPPIGPTYEQYF	TGTGCCAGCAGTCCCCCGATCGGACCAACCTACGAGCAGTACTTC
TRBJ2-7	TRBD2	-	15	TRBV10-3	CAISESGGISYEQYF	TGTGCCATCAGTGAGTCGGGAGGGATCTCCTACGAGCAGTACTTC
TRBJ1-2	-	-	16	TRBV12-3/TRBV12-4	CASSPRSGALSTGYTF	TGTGCCAGCAGTCCCCGGTCAGGGGCCCTCTCAACTGGCTACACCTTC
TRBJ1-1	TRBD1	many	18	TRBV5-1	CASSSLGGQGIGNTEAFF	TGCGCCAGCAGCTCGCTAGGTGGACAGGGTATAGGGAACACTGAAGCTTTCTTT
TRBJ2-2	TRBD1	few	15	TRBV5-5	CASSPDRAYTGELFF	TGTGCCAGCAGCCCCGACAGGGCTTACACCGGGGAGCTGTTTTTT
TRBJ1-6	-	many	11	TRBV3-1	CASSGGSPLHF	TGTGCCAGTAGTGGGGGTTCACCCCTCCACTTT
TRBJ2-7	-	many	15	TRBV7-6	CASSRSIQEAYEQYF	TGTGCCAGCAGCCGCTCAATACAGGAGGCCTACGAGCAGTACTTC
TRBJ1-1	TRBD1	few	16	TRBV4-2	CASSPYRGRPDTEAFF	TGTGCCAGCAGCCCGTACAGGGGGCGCCCGGACACTGAAGCTTTCTTT
TRBJ2-3	-	many	15	TRBV12-3/TRBV12-4	CASSSQGIRTDTQYF	TGTGCCAGCAGTTCACAGGGTATTCGGACAGATACGCAGTATTTT
TRBJ1-5	-	many	14	TRBV6-2/TRBV6-3	CASAAAYSNQPQHF	TGTGCCAGCGCGGCAGCATATAGCAATCAGCCCCAGCATTTT
TRBJ1-3	-	-	12	TRBV12-3/TRBV12-4	CASSLNWNTIYF	TGTGCCAGCAGCCTGAACTGGAACACCATATATTTT
TRBJ2-7	TRBD1	few	15	TRBV10-2	CASRSGTGGSNEQYF	TGCGCCAGCAGATCCGGGACAGGGGGCTCCAACGAGCAGTACTTC
TRBJ1-2	TRBD1	-	17	TRBV11-1	CASSRARDRDSGYGYTF	TGTGCCAGCAGCCGCGCCCGGGACAGGGATTCCGGCTATGGCTACACCTTC
TRBJ2-5	-	-	11	TRBV12-3/TRBV12-4	CASNQGQTQYF	TGTGCCAGCAACCAAGGACAGACCCAGTACTTC
TRBJ1-1	-	many	14	TRBV5-8	CASFSGGMNTEAFF	TGTGCCAGCTTTAGCGGGGGCATGAACACTGAAGCTTTCTTT
TRBJ2-7	-	-	14	TRBV5-1	CASSFSRGAYEQYF	TGCGCCAGCAGCTTCTCCAGGGGGGCCTACGAGCAGTACTTC
TRBJ2-7	-	many	16	TRBV15	CATSRDNIQGPYEQYF	TGTGCCACCAGCAGAGATAACATACAGGGCCCCTACGAGCAGTACTTC
TRBJ2-7	-	few	10	TRBV20-1	CSARAYEQYF	TGCAGTGCTAGAGCCTACGAGCAGTACTTC
TRBJ2-7	-	-	11	TRBV6-5	CASSYQVEQYF	TGTGCCAGCAGTTATCAGGTCGAGCAGTACTTC
TRBJ2-5	TRBD2	many	14	TRBV29-1	CSVDVPGGQETQYF	TGCAGCGTTGACGTCCCGGGGGGGCAAGAGACCCAGTACTTC
TRBJ1-1	-	many	17	TRBV27	CASSLFVVTDSGTEAFF	TGTGCCAGCAGTTTATTCGTCGTGACGGACAGTGGGACTGAAGCTTTCTTT
TRBJ1-5	-	many	21	TRBV27	CASSLILFATTTTSSNQPQHF	TGTGCCAGCAGTTTAATTCTTTTTGCTACTACAACGACCAGTAGCAATCAGCCCCAGCATTTT
TRBJ2-7	TRBD2	many	21	TRBV27	CASSLFPPRLAGAKAFYEQYF	TGTGCCAGCAGTTTATTTCCCCCGCGACTAGCGGGGGCTAAAGCCTTCTACGAGCAGTACTTC
TRBJ1-2	-	many	13	TRBV7-9	CASSFRVSYGYTF	TGTGCCAGCAGCTTCAGGGTTAGCTATGGCTACACCTTC
TRBJ1-1	TRBD1	many	15	TRBV6-1	CASRRQGGDYTEAFF	TGTGCCAGCAGAAGACAGGGAGGGGATTACACTGAAGCTTTCTTT
TRBJ1-1	-	many	13	TRBV27	CASKWGTNTEAFF	TGTGCCAGCAAATGGGGAACCAACACTGAAGCTTTCTTT
TRBJ2-7	-	many	13	TRBV27	CASSPGLSYEQYF	TGTGCCAGCAGCCCCGGGCTTTCCTACGAGCAGTACTTC
TRBJ1-2	TRBD1	many	13	TRBV10-2	CASSDRGQDGYTF	TGCGCCAGCAGTGACAGGGGGCAGGATGGCTACACCTTC
TRBJ2-7	-	many	16	TRBV11-2	CASSLGVYGLGSEQYF	TGTGCCAGCAGCTTAGGGGTGTACGGGTTGGGGAGCGAGCAGTACTTC
TRBJ2-5	TRBD1	many	15	TRBV7-2	CASSLVGQNYETQYF	TGTGCCAGCAGCTTAGTGGGACAGAATTACGAGACCCAGTACTTC
TRBJ1-1	-	many	11	TRBV19	CASSLLSEAFF	TGTGCCAGTAGCCTTCTATCTGAAGCTTTCTTT